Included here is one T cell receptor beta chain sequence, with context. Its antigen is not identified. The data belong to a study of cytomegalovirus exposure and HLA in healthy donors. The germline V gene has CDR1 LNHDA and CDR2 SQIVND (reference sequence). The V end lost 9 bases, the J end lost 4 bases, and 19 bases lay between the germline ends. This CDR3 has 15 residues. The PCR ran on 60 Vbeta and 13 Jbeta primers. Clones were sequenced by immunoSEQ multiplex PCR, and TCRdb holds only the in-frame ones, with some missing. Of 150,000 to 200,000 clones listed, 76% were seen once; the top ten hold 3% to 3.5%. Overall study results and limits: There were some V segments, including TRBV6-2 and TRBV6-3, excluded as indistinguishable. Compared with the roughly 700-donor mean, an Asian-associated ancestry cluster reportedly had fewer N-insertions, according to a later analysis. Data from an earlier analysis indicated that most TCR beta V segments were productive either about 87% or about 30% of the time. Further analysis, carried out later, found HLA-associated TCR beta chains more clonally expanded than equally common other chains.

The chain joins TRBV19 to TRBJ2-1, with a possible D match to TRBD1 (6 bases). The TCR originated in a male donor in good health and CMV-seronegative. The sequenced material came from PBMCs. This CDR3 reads CASNEFTGPYNEQFF. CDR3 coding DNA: TGTGCCAGCAACGAGTTCACAGGGCCGTACAATGAGCAGTTCTTC.